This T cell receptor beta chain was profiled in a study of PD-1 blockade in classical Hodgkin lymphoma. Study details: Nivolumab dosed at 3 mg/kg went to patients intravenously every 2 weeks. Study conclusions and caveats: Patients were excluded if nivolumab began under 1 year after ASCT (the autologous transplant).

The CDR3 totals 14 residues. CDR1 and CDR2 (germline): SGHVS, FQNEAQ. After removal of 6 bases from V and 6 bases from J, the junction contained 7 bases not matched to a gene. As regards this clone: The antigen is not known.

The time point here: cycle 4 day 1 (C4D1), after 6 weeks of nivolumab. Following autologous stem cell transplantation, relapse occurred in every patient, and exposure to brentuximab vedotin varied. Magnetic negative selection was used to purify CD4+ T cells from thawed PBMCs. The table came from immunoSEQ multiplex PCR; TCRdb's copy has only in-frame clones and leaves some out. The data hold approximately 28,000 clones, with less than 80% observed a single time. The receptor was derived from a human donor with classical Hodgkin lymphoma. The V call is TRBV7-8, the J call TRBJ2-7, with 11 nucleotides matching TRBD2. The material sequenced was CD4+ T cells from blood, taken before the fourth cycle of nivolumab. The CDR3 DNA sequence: TGTGCCAGCAGTCTCGGGACTAGCGGCGCCGAGCAGTACTTC. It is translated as CASSLGTSGAEQYF.